This T cell receptor beta chain was obtained from a study of blood T cell repertoires in COVID-19. In the original processing: For nucleated cells, counts were estimated from reference gene primer amplification. Only in-frame clones appear in the TCRdb table, and some are missing; sequencing was by immunoSEQ multiplex PCR. The V and J calls and clone size are taken from that table; D and trimming were inferred from the DNA. The repertoire holds about 240,000 clones, with 86% as singletons. Trimming shortened V by 1 base and J by 0 bases, and 9 bases separated the two germline ends. Germline lookup yields CDR1 MNHNS and CDR2 SASEGT. The CDR3 totals 15 residues.

The sequencing input was PBMCs or T cells enriched from blood (not recorded which). The source of this sequence is a woman aged 40 to 50 with acute COVID-19. This sequence joins TRBV6-1 and TRBJ1-1; no definite D call. The chain's CDR3 is CASSEGGSMNTEAFF. The CDR3 nucleotides are TGTGCCAGCAGTGAAGGTGGCAGTATGAACACTGAAGCTTTCTTT.